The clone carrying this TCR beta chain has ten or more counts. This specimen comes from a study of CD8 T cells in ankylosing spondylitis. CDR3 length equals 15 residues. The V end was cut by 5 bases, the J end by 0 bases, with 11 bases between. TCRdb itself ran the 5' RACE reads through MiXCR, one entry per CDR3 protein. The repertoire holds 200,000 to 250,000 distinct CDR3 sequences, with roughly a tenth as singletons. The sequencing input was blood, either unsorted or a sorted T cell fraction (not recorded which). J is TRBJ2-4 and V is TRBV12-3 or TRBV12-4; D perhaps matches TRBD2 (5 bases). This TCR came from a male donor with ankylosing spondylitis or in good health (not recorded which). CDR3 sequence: CASSPSSVAKNIQYF. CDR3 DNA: TGTGCCAGCAGTCCTAGCTCCGTAGCCAAAAACATTCAGTACTTC.